A selection of T cell receptor beta chains follows, all from one sample in a study of blood T cell repertoires in COVID-19. This table comes from immunoSEQ multiplex PCR, and its TCRdb copy is limited to in-frame clones, with some not included. This sample has some 80,000 clones, with approximately 78% found just once. Sequenced sample: peripheral blood. The receptor source for this set is a woman in her 70s with acute or convalescent COVID-19. Both conserved end residues are part of each CDR3. Fields, in order: D gene, V gene, clone size, J gene, CDR3 protein, CDR3 DNA. A D gene is named only where the DNA matches it firmly. Expanded clones are given a class, and other clones once, few, many or no size at all.

d_gene: NA
v_gene: TRBV30
abundance: NA
j_gene: TRBJ2-3
CDR3aa: CAWSGADTQYF
CDR3nt: TGTGCCTGGAGTGGAGCAGATACGCAGTATTTT

d_gene: NA
v_gene: TRBV18
abundance: NA
j_gene: TRBJ1-5
CDR3aa: CASSPTGPDQPQHF
CDR3nt: TGTGCCAGCTCACCGACAGGTCCGGATCAGCCCCAGCATTTT

d_gene: TRBD1
v_gene: TRBV7-9
abundance: once
j_gene: TRBJ2-5
CDR3aa: CASSSTGVPETQYF
CDR3nt: TGTGCCAGCAGCTCGACAGGGGTTCCAGAGACCCAGTACTTC

d_gene: NA
v_gene: TRBV5-6
abundance: NA
j_gene: TRBJ2-1
CDR3aa: CASSLLNEQFF
CDR3nt: TGTGCCAGCAGTCTTCTGAATGAGCAGTTCTTC

d_gene: TRBD2
v_gene: TRBV4-2
abundance: NA
j_gene: TRBJ2-3
CDR3aa: CASSERGGGTDTQYF
CDR3nt: TGTGCCAGCTCGGAGCGGGGTGGTGGCACAGATACGCAGTATTTT

d_gene: TRBD2
v_gene: TRBV19
abundance: NA
j_gene: TRBJ2-1
CDR3aa: CASSISGSQYNEQFF
CDR3nt: TGTGCCAGTAGTATTAGCGGGAGTCAATACAATGAGCAGTTCTTC

d_gene: NA
v_gene: TRBV10-2
abundance: NA
j_gene: TRBJ1-2
CDR3aa: CASSVDRNYGYTF
CDR3nt: TGCGCCAGCAGCGTGGACAGAAACTATGGCTACACCTTC

d_gene: TRBD1
v_gene: TRBV6-6
abundance: NA
j_gene: TRBJ2-7
CDR3aa: CASSTTQGDRPHEQYF
CDR3nt: TGTGCCAGCAGTACAACTCAGGGGGACCGCCCCCACGAGCAGTACTTC

d_gene: NA
v_gene: TRBV6-4
abundance: NA
j_gene: TRBJ1-5
CDR3aa: CASSDRLGGGRYSNQPQHF
CDR3nt: TGTGCCAGCAGTGACCGGTTAGGGGGGGGCAGGTATAGCAATCAGCCCCAGCATTTT

d_gene: NA
v_gene: TRBV5-1
abundance: few
j_gene: TRBJ2-3
CDR3aa: CASSSDSKLTDTQYF
CDR3nt: TGCGCCAGCAGCTCGGACTCGAAGCTCACAGATACGCAGTATTTT

d_gene: NA
v_gene: TRBV24-1
abundance: few
j_gene: TRBJ2-5
CDR3aa: CATSALGLLQETQYF
CDR3nt: TGTGCCACCAGTGCCCTGGGACTTTTACAAGAGACCCAGTACTTC

d_gene: TRBD2
v_gene: TRBV7-3
abundance: NA
j_gene: TRBJ2-5
CDR3aa: CASSLGRETGTQYF
CDR3nt: TGTGCCAGCAGCTTAGGGCGGGAGACGGGGACCCAGTACTTC

d_gene: NA
v_gene: TRBV7-3
abundance: NA
j_gene: TRBJ2-1
CDR3aa: CASSPSYHTNEQFF
CDR3nt: TGTGCCAGCAGCCCGTCCTATCATACTAATGAGCAGTTCTTC

d_gene: NA
v_gene: TRBV5-4
abundance: NA
j_gene: TRBJ2-7
CDR3aa: CASSLVGRTASYEQYF
CDR3nt: TGTGCCAGCAGCTTGGTGGGTAGGACTGCCTCCTACGAGCAGTACTTC

d_gene: NA
v_gene: TRBV7-6
abundance: NA
j_gene: TRBJ2-1
CDR3aa: CASSLVWRTLSYNEQFF
CDR3nt: TGTGCCAGCAGCTTAGTATGGCGGACTCTCTCCTACAATGAGCAGTTCTTC

d_gene: NA
v_gene: TRBV15
abundance: NA
j_gene: TRBJ1-3
CDR3aa: CATSRDRLSGNTIYF
CDR3nt: TGTGCCACCAGCAGAGACCGACTATCTGGAAACACCATATATTTT

d_gene: TRBD2
v_gene: TRBV7-2
abundance: NA
j_gene: TRBJ2-3
CDR3aa: CASSGRGTSDTDTQYF
CDR3nt: TGTGCCAGCAGCGGAAGAGGGACTAGTGACACAGATACGCAGTATTTT

d_gene: NA
v_gene: TRBV11-2
abundance: NA
j_gene: TRBJ1-1
CDR3aa: CASSLALQGRAEAFF
CDR3nt: TGTGCCAGCAGCTTAGCGCTACAGGGAAGGGCTGAAGCTTTCTTT

d_gene: NA
v_gene: TRBV7-2
abundance: few
j_gene: TRBJ2-2
CDR3aa: CASSLALNTGELFF
CDR3nt: TGTGCCAGCAGCTTAGCCTTGAACACCGGGGAGCTGTTTTTT

d_gene: NA
v_gene: TRBV19
abundance: NA
j_gene: TRBJ1-1
CDR3aa: CASRGTVNTEAFF
CDR3nt: TGTGCCAGTAGGGGCACAGTGAACACTGAAGCTTTCTTT

d_gene: TRBD1
v_gene: TRBV28
abundance: NA
j_gene: TRBJ1-5
CDR3aa: CASSLRRSVAGGLNQPQHF
CDR3nt: TGTGCCAGCAGTTTAAGGAGGTCTGTGGCAGGGGGACTCAATCAGCCCCAGCATTTT

d_gene: NA
v_gene: TRBV19
abundance: NA
j_gene: TRBJ2-3
CDR3aa: CASSIGRTDHKYF
CDR3nt: TGTGCCAGTAGTATAGGAAGGACAGATCATAAGTATTTT

d_gene: NA
v_gene: TRBV4-2
abundance: NA
j_gene: TRBJ2-3
CDR3aa: CASSQEHGQGRNTQYF
CDR3nt: TGTGCCAGCAGCCAAGAACATGGCCAGGGTAGGAATACGCAGTATTTT

d_gene: TRBD2
v_gene: TRBV5-1
abundance: NA
j_gene: TRBJ2-7
CDR3aa: CASSLAGRDREQYF
CDR3nt: TGCGCCAGCAGCTTGGCGGGGAGGGATCGCGAGCAGTACTTC

d_gene: TRBD1
v_gene: TRBV12-3/TRBV12-4
abundance: NA
j_gene: TRBJ2-7
CDR3aa: CASSPQGYEQYF
CDR3nt: TGTGCCAGCAGTCCACAGGGGTACGAGCAGTACTTC

d_gene: TRBD1
v_gene: TRBV6-5
abundance: NA
j_gene: TRBJ1-1
CDR3aa: CASSPVGDRGAEAFF
CDR3nt: TGTGCCAGCAGCCCAGTCGGGGACAGGGGCGCTGAAGCTTTCTTT

d_gene: TRBD2
v_gene: TRBV27
abundance: NA
j_gene: TRBJ2-1
CDR3aa: CASSWGGRAVDEQFF
CDR3nt: TGTGCCAGCAGTTGGGGCGGGAGGGCCGTTGATGAGCAGTTCTTC

d_gene: TRBD2
v_gene: TRBV9
abundance: NA
j_gene: TRBJ2-1
CDR3aa: CASSPGLAGGNEQFF
CDR3nt: TGTGCCAGCAGCCCTGGACTAGCGGGAGGGAATGAGCAGTTCTTC

d_gene: NA
v_gene: TRBV5-6
abundance: NA
j_gene: TRBJ1-2
CDR3aa: CASSLFSRQANYGYTF
CDR3nt: TGTGCCAGCAGCTTGTTCAGTCGACAGGCTAACTATGGCTACACCTTC